This T cell receptor beta chain was found in a study of blood T cell repertoires in COVID-19 (dated by TCRdb to 2020 to 2022). Broadly, across the study: Samples from collaborators originated in the United States, Italy and Spain and spanned both the acute and convalescent phases of COVID-19. Deeply sampled blood TCRbeta repertoires from subjects exposed to, actively infected with, or recovered from COVID-19 were included in the dataset. The prospective study material was composed of cDNA or gDNA derived from T cells, B-cell-depleted T cells, or PBMCs. Where HLA class I and class II types were available, the types were taken from metadata supplied by the sample provider, not from assay-based typing. The repertoires were released in a freely available public database meant as a resource for research on the immune response to SARS-CoV-2. The samples were drawn from two sources: the first 160 participants of the ongoing ImmuneRACE study, and 1,200 or so subjects contributed by 6 global collaborators. Sample metadata almost always included a de-identified subject ID, COVID-19 status, age in years and sex. Study-level results and caveats: How much clinical and demographic metadata was included differed by source and by participant, and the metadata was provided uncurated.

A second Seattle source provided samples from volunteer blood donors who had recovered from COVID-19. Collaborating institutions collected whole blood in K2EDTA tubes following their own protocols. For TCRbeta analysis, collaborator samples were shipped as frozen whole blood, as isolated PBMCs, or as DNA extracted from either sample type. CDR1 and CDR2, looked up from the germline V gene, are SGHRS and YFSETQ. Germline trimming: 2 bases from V, 3 bases from J; junction bases outside gene matches: 5. The CDR3 contains 15 residues, cysteine and phenylalanine counted. The kept DNA is CDR3 alone, 45 bases in frame from the first base. TCRbeta CDR3 regions were amplified from genomic DNA by means of the immunoSEQ Assay, a bias-controlled multiplex PCR. The authors processed their data as follows. The number of nucleated cells in each sample was estimated from the amplification of reference gene primers within the assay. To quantify the absolute abundance of each unique TCRbeta CDR3 rearrangement, sequence reads were collapsed and filtered. For each sample, productive Simpson clonality was calculated as the square root of Simpson's diversity index across productive rearrangements. Entries here come from immuneACCESS through TCRdb and include only in-frame sequences with V and J called. Some clones fail to appear in such tables; in the studies checked, an unresolved V gene covers under half of the shortfall, and the cause of the remainder is unknown. Clone size and V and J calls were adopted from that table, with D and trimming inferred from the DNA. Here the sample has around 280,000 clones; approximately 86% occur a single time. The ten biggest clones cover 2% to 2.5% of the sample.

Concerning this clone itself: Its antigen is currently not known. The record has no base qualities; no much larger clone is one base away.

This receptor chain uses TRBV5-1 and TRBJ2-1, and TRBD1 aligns with 7 junction nucleotides. Sample: peripheral blood. The receptor was isolated from a woman in her fifties or sixties who had recovered from COVID-19. The sequenced DNA is TGCGCCAGCAGCTTTCCCCGGGACAGCTACAATGAGCAGTTCTTC. The translation is CASSFPRDSYNEQFF.